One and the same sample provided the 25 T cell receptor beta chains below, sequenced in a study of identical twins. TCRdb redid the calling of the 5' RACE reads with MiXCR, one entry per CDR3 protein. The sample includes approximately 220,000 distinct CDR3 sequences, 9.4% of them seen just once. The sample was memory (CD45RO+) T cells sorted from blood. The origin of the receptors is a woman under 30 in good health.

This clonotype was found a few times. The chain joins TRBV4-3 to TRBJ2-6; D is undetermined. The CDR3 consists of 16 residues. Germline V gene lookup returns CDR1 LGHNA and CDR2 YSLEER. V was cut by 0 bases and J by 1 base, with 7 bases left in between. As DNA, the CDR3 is TGCGCCAGCAGCCAAGACGTGGGGTCTGGGGCCAACGTCCTGACTTTC. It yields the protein CASSQDVGSGANVLTF.

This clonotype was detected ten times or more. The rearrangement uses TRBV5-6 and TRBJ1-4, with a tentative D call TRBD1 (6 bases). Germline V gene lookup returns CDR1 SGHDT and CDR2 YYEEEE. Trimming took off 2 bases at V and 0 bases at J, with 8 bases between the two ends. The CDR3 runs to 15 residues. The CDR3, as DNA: TGTGCCAGCAGCTTTCAGGGGACAACTAATGAAAAACTGTTTTTT. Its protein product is CASSFQGTTNEKLFF.

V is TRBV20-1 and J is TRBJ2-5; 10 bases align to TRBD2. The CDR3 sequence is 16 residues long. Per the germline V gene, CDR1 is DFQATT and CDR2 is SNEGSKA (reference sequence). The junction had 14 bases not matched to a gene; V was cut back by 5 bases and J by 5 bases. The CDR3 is CSARTPYSGRLETQYF. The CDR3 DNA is TGCAGTGCTCGCACCCCATATAGCGGGAGGCTGGAGACCCAGTACTTC.

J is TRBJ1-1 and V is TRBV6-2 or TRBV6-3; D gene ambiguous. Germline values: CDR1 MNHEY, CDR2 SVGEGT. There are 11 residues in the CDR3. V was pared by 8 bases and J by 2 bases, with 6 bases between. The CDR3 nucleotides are TGTGCCAGCGGGCACAACACTGAAGCTTTCTTT. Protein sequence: CASGHNTEAFF.

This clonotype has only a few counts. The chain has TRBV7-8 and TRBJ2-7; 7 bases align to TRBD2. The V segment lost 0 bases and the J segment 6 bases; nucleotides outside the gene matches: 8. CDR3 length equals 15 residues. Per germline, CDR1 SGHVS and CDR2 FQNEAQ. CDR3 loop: CASSLAWGGDGEQYF. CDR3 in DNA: TGTGCCAGCAGCTTAGCTTGGGGGGGAGATGGCGAGCAGTACTTC.

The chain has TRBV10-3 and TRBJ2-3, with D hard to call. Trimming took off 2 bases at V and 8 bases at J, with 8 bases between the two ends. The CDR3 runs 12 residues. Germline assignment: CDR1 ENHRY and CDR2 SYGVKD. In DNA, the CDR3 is TGTGCCATCAGTGAGGGTGGTCTTACGCAGTATTTT. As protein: CAISEGGLTQYF.

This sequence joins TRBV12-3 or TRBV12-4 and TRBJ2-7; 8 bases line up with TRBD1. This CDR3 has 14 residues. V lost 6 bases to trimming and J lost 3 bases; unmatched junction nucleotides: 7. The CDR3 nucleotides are TGTGCCAGCAGGGGGACAGGCCTTTTCTACGAGCAGTACTTC. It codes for CASRGTGLFYEQYF.

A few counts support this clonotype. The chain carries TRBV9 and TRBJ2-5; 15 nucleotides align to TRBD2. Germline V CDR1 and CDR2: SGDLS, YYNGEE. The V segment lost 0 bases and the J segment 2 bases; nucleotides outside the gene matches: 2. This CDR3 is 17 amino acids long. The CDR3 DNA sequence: TGTGCCAGCAGCGTAGGGACTAGCGGGAGGGAGCAAGAGACCCAGTACTTC. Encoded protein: CASSVGTSGREQETQYF.

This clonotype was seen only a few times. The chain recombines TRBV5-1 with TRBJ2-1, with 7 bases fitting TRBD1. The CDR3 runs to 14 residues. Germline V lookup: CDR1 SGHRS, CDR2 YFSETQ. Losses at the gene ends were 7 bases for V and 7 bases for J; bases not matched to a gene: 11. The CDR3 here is CASRRGQAENEQFF. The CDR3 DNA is TGCGCCAGCCGCAGAGGACAGGCGGAAAATGAGCAGTTCTTC. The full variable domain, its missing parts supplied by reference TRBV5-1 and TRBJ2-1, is KAGVTQTPRYLIKTRGQQVTLSCSPISGHRSVSWYQQTPGQGLQFLFEYFSETQRNKGNFPGRFSGRQFSNSRSEMNVSTLELGDSALYLCASRRGQAENEQFFGPGTRLTVL.

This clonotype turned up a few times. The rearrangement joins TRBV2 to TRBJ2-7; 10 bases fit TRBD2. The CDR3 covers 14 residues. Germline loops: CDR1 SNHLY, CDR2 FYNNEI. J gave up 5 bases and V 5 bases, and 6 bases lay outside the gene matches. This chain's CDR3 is CASSLSGRDHEQYF. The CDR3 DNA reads TGTGCCAGCAGTCTGAGCGGGAGGGACCACGAGCAGTACTTC.

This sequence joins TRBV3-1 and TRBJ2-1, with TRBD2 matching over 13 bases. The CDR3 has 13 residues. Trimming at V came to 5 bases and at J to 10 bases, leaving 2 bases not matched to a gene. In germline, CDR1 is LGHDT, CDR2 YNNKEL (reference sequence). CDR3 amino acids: CASSLGLAGEQFF. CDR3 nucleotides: TGTGCCAGCAGCTTGGGACTAGCGGGGGAGCAGTTCTTC.

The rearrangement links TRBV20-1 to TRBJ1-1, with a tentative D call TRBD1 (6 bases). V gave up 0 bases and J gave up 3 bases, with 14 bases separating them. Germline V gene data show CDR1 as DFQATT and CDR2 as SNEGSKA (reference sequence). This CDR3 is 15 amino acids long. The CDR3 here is CSARDWGGPDTEAFF. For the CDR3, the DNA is TGCAGTGCTAGAGATTGGGGGGGGCCGGACACTGAAGCTTTCTTT.

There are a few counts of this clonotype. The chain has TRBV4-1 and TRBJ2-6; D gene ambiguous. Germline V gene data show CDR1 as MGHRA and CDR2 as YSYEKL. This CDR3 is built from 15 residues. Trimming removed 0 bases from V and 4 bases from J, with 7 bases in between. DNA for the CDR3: TGCGCCAGCAGCCAAGATGGGTCGGGGGCCAACGTCCTGACTTTC. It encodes CASSQDGSGANVLTF.

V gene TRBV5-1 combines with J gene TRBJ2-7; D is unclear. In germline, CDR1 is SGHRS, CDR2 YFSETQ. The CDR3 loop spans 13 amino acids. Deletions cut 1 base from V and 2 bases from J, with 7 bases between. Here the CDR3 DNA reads TGCGCCAGCAGCTTGCTGGATACCTACGAGCAGTACTTC. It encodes CASSLLDTYEQYF.

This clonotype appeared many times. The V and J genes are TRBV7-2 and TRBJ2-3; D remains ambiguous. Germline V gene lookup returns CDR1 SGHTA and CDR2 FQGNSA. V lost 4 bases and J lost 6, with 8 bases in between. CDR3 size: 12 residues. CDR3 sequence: CASSWNRDTQYF. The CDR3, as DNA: TGTGCCAGCAGCTGGAACCGGGATACGCAGTATTTT.

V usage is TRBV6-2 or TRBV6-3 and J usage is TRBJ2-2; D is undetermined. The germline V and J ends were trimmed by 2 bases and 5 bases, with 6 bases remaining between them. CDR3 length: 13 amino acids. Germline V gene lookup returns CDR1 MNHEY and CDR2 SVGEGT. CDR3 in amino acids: CASSYRPTGELFF. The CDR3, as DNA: TGTGCCAGCAGTTACCGCCCTACCGGGGAGCTGTTTTTT.

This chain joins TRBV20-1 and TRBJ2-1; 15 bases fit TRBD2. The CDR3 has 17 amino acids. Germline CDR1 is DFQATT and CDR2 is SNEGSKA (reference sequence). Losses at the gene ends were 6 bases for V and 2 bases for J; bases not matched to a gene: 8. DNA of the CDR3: TGCAGTGCAACCGGGACTAGCGGGAGGTTCACCTACAATGAGCAGTTCTTC. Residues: CSATGTSGRFTYNEQFF.

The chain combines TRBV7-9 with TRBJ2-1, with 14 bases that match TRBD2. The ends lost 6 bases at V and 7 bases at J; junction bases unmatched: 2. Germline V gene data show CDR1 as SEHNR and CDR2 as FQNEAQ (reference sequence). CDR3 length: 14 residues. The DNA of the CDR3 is TGTGCCAGCAGGGGGACTAGCGGGAGAAATGAGCAGTTCTTC. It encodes CASRGTSGRNEQFF.

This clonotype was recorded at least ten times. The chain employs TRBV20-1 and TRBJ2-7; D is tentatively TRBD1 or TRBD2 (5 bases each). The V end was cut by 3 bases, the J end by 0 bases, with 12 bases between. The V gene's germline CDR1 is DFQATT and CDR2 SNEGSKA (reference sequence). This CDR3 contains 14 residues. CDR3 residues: CSASGWGTSYEQYF. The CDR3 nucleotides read TGCAGTGCTAGCGGATGGGGGACCTCCTACGAGCAGTACTTC.

CDR3 coding DNA: TGTGCCAGCAGTTTCCCGGGCGGAGTCTACACCTTC. Amino acid sequence: CASSFPGGVYTF. This rearrangement joins TRBV12-3 or TRBV12-4 to TRBJ1-2, with D unresolved. The V end lost 3 bases, the J end lost 10 bases, and 12 bases lay between the germline ends. The CDR3 is 12 amino acids.

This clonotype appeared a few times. The CDR3: CSAIGRGLTGYTF. The CDR3, as DNA: TGCAGTGCTATCGGGAGGGGGCTGACTGGCTACACCTTC. The chain recombines TRBV20-1 with TRBJ1-2; 7 positions match TRBD1. CDR1 and CDR2 (germline): DFQATT, SNEGSKA (reference sequence). With V trimmed by 4 bases and J by 7 bases, 9 bases remained unmatched. The CDR3 sequence is 13 residues long.

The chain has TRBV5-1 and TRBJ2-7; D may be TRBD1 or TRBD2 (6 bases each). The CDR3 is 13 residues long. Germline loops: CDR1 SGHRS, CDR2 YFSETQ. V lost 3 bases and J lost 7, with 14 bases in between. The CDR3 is CASSSTGGGEQYF. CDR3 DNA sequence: TGCGCCAGCAGCTCCACTGGAGGGGGGGAGCAGTACTTC.

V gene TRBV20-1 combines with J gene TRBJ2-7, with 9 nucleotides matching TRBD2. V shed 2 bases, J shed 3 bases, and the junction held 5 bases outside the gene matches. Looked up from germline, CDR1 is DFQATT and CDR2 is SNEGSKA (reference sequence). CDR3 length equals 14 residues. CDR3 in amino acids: CSARSLAGYYEQYF. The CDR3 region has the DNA TGCAGTGCTAGAAGTCTAGCGGGGTACTACGAGCAGTACTTC.

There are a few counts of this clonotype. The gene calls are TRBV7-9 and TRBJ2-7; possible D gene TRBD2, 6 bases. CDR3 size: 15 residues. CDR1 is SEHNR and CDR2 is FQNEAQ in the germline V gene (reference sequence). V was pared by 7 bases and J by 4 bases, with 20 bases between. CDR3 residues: CASTNQGGTSYEQYF. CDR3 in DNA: TGTGCCAGCACCAACCAAGGCGGGACCTCATACGAGCAGTACTTC.

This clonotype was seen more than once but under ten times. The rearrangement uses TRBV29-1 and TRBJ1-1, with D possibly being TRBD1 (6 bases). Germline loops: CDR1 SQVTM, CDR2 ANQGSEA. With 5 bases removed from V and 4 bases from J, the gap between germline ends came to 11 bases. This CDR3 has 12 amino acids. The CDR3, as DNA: TGCAGCGTTACCGGGGGGGCCACTGAAGCTTTCTTT. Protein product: CSVTGGATEAFF.